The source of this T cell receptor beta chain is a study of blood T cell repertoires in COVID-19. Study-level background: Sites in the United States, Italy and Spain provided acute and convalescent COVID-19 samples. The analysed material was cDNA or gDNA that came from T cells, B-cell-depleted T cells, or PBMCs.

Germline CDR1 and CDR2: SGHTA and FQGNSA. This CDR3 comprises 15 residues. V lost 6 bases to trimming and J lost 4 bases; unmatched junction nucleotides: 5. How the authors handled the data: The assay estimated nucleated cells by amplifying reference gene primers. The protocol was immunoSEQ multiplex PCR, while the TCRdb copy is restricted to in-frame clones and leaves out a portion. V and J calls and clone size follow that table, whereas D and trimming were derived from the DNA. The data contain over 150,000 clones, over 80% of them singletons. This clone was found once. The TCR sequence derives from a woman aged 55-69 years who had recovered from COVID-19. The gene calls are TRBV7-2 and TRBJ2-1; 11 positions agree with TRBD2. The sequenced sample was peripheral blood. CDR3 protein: CASSRTSGLYNEQFF. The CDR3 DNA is TGTGCCAGCAGTCGGACTAGCGGGCTGTACAATGAGCAGTTCTTC.